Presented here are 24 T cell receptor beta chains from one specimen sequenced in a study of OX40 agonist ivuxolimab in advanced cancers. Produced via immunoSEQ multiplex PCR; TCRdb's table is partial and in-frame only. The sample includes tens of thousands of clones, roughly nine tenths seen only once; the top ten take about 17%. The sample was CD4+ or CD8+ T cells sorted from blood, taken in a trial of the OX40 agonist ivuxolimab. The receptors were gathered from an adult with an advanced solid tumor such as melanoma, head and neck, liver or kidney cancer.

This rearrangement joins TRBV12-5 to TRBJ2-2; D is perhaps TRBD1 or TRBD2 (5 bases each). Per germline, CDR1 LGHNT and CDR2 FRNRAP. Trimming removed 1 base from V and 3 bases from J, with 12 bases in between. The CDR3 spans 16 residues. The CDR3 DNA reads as TGTGCTAGTGGTTTGGGCCGGGACGGTTACACCGGGGAGCTGTTTTTT. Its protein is CASGLGRDGYTGELFF.

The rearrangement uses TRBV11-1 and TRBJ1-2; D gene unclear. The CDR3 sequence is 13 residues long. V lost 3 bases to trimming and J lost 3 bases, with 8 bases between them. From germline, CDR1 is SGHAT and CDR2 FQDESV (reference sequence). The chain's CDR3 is CASSLSPDYGYTF. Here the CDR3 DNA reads TGTGCCAGCAGCTTGTCCCCGGACTATGGCTACACCTTC.

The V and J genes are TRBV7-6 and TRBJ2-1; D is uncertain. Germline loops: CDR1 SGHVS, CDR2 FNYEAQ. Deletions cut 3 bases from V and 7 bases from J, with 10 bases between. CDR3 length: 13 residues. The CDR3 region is CASSFTSVNEQFF. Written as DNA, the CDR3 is TGTGCCAGCAGCTTTACAAGCGTTAATGAGCAGTTCTTC. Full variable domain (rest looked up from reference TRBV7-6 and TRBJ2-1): GAGVSQSPRYKVTKRGQDVALRCDPISGHVSLYWYRQALGQGPEFLTYFNYEAQQDKSGLPNDRFSAERPEGSISTLTIQRTEQRDSAMYRCASSFTSVNEQFFGPGTRLTVL.

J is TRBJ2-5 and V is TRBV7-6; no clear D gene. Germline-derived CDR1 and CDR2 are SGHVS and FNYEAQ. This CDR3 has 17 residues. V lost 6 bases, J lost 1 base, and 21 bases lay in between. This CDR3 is CASSATDAILFQETQYF. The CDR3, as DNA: TGTGCCAGCAGTGCGACGGACGCTATCCTCTTCCAAGAGACCCAGTACTTC.

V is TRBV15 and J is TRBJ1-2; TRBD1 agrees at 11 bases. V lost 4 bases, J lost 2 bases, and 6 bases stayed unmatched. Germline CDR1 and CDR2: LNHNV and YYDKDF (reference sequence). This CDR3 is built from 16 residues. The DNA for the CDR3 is TGTGCCACCAGCAAGGACAGGGGGCTTCCGAACTATGGCTACACCTTC. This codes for CATSKDRGLPNYGYTF.

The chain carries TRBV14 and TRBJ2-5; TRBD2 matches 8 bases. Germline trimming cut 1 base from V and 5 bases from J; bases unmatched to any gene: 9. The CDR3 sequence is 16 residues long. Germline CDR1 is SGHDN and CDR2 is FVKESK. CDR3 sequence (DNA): TGTGCCAGCAGCCAAGGTCTCGGCGGGGGGCGGGAGACCCAGTACTTC. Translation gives CASSQGLGGGRETQYF.

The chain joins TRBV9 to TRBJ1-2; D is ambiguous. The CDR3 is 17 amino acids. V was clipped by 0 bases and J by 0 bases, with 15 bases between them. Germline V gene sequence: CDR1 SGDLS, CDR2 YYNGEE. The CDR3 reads CASSVGLHSYSNYGYTF. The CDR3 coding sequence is TGTGCCAGCAGCGTAGGGCTTCACAGCTACTCTAACTATGGCTACACCTTC.

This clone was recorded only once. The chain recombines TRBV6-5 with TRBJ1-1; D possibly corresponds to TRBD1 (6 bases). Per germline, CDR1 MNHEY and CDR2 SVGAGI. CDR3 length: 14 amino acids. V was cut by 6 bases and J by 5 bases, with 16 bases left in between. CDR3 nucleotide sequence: TGTGCCAGCAGGAAGACGGGGGGGGCTACTGAAGCTTTCTTT. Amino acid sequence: CASRKTGGATEAFF.

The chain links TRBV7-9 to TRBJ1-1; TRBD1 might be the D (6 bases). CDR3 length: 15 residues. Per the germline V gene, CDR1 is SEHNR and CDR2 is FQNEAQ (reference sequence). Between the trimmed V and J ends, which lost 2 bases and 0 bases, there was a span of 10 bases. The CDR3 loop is CASSLTDSLNTEAFF. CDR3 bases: TGTGCCAGCAGCTTAACGGACAGTCTGAACACTGAAGCTTTCTTT. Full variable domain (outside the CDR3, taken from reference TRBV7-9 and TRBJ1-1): DTGVSQNPRHKITKRGQNVTFRCDPISEHNRLYWYRQTLGQGPEFLTYFQNEAQLEKSRLLSDRFSAERPKGSFSTLEIQRTEQGDSAMYLCASSLTDSLNTEAFFGQGTRLTVV.

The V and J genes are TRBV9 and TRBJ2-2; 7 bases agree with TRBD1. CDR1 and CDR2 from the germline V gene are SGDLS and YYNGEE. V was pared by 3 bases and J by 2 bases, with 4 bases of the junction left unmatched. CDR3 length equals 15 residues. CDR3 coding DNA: TGTGCCAGCAGCGATGGGGACAGCAACACCGGGGAGCTGTTTTTT. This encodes CASSDGDSNTGELFF.

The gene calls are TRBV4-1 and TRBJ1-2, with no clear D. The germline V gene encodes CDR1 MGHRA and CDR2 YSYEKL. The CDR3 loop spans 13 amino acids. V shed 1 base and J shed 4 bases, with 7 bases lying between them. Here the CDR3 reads CASSQGSAYGYTF. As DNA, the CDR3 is TGCGCCAGCAGCCAAGGTTCAGCCTATGGCTACACCTTC.

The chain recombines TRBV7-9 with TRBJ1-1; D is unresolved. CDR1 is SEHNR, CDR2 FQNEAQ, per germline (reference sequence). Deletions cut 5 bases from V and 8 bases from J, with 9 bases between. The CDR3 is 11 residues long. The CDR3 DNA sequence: TGTGCCAGCAGCGGCATCGGAGAAGCTTTCTTT. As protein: CASSGIGEAFF.

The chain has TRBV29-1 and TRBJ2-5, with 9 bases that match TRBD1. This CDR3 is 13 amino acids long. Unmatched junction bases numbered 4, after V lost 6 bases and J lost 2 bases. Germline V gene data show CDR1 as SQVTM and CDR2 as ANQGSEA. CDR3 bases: TGCAGCGTAGATGACAGGGGGCAAGAGACCCAGTACTTC. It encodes CSVDDRGQETQYF.

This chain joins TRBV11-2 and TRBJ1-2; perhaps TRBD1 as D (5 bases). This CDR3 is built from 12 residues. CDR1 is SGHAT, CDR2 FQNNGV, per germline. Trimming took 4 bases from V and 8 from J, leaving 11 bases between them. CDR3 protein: CASSSNWGGYTF. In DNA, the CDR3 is TGTGCCAGCAGCTCCAACTGGGGGGGCTACACCTTC.

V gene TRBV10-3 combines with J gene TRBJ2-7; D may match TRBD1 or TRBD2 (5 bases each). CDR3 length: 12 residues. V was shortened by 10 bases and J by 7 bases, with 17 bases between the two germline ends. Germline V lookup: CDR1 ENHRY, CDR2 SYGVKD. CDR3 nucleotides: TGTGCCACCCGAGGCGAGGGGATTGAGCAGTACTTC. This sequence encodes CATRGEGIEQYF.

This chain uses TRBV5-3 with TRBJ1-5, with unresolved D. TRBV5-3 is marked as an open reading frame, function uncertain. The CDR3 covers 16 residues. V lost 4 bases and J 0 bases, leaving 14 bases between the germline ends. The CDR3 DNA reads TGTGCCAGAAGCCCTCCTACCTCATATAGCAATCAGCCCCAGCATTTT. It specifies CARSPPTSYSNQPQHF.

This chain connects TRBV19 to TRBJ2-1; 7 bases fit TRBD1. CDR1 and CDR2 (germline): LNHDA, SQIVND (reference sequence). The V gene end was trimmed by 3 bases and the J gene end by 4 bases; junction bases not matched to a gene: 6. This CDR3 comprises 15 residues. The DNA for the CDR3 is TGTGCCAGTAGTATTTATACAGGGGCATACAATGAGCAGTTCTTC. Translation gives CASSIYTGAYNEQFF. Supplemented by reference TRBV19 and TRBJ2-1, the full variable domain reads DGGITQSPKYLFRKEGQNVTLSCEQNLNHDAMYWYRQDPGQGLRLIYYSQIVNDFQKGDIAEGYSVSREKKESFPLTVTSAQKNPTAFYLCASSIYTGAYNEQFFGPGTRLTVL.

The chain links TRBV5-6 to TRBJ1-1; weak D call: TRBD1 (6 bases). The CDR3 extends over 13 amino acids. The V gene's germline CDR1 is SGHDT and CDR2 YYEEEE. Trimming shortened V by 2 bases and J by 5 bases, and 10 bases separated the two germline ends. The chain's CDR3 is CASSFTGWTEAFF. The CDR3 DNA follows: TGTGCCAGCAGCTTTACAGGGTGGACTGAAGCTTTCTTT.

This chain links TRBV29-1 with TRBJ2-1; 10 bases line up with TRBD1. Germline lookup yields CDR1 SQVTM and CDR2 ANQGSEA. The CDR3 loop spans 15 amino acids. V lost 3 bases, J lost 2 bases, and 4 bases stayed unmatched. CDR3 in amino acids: CSVEGTGETYNEQFF. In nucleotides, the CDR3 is TGCAGCGTTGAGGGGACAGGGGAGACCTACAATGAGCAGTTCTTC.

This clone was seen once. This CDR3 is CASSLERDMGQPQHF. The CDR3 DNA is TGCGCCAGCAGCTTGGAACGGGATATGGGTCAGCCCCAGCATTTT. The J gene is TRBJ1-5, the V gene TRBV5-1; D gene uncertain. Trimming cost V 0 bases and J 6 bases, with 13 bases left between them. The CDR3 loop spans 15 amino acids. CDR1 is SGHRS and CDR2 is YFSETQ in the germline V gene.

Written as DNA, the CDR3 is TGTGCCAGCAGCGTACAGGGAGGTGAGACCCAGTACTTC. It encodes CASSVQGGETQYF. V gene TRBV9 combines with J gene TRBJ2-5; D possibly corresponds to TRBD2 (6 bases). The germline V and J ends were trimmed by 1 base and 5 bases, with 9 bases remaining between them. The germline gives CDR1 SGDLS, CDR2 YYNGEE. This CDR3 is built from 13 residues.

CDR3 in amino acids: CASSPNPGQGKGGYTF. CDR3 in DNA: TGTGCCAGCAGTCCTAATCCGGGACAGGGGAAAGGTGGCTACACCTTC. This chain joins TRBV2 and TRBJ1-2; the match to TRBD1 covers 10 bases. Germline lookup yields CDR1 SNHLY and CDR2 FYNNEI. V was clipped by 5 bases and J by 7 bases; unmatched bases: 13. The CDR3 runs 16 residues.

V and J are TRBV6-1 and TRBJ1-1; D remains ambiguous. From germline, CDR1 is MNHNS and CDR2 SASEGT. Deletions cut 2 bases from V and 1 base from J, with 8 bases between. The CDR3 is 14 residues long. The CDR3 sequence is CASSEMSWNTEAFF. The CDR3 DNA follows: TGTGCCAGCAGTGAAATGTCCTGGAACACTGAAGCTTTCTTT.

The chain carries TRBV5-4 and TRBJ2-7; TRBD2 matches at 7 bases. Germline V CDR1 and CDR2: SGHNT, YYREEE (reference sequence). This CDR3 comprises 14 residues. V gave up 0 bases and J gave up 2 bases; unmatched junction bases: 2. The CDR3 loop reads CASSLGTSTYEQYF. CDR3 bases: TGTGCCAGCAGCTTGGGGACTAGTACCTACGAGCAGTACTTC.